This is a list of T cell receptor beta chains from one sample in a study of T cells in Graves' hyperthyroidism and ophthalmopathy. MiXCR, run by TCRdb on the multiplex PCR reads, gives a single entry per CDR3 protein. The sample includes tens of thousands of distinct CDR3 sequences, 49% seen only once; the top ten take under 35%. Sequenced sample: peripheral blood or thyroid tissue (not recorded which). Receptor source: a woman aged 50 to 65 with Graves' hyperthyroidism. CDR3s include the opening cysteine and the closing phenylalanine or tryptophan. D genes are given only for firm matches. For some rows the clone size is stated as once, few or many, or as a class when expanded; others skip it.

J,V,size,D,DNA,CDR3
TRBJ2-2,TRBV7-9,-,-,TGTGCCAGCAGTTGGCCGGGGGGAGGGGGACCACCCGGGGAGCTGTTTTTT,CASSWPGGGGPPGELFF
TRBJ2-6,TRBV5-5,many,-,TGTGCCAGCAGCTTGGGCGTGGTAGCTGGGGCCAACGTCCTGACTTTC,CASSLGVVAGANVLTF
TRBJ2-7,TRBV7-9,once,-,TGTGCCAGCGGCCCTACCCCAGCAGGGAGTGAGGAAGAGCAGTACTTT,CASGPTPAGSEEEQYF
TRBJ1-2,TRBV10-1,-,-,-,CASSPARTGGDYGCTF
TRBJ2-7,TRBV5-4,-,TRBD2,TGTGCCAGCAGCTTATTCGGCGGGAGTGAGGAAGAGCAGTACTTC,CASSLFGGSEEEQYF
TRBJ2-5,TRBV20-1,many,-,TGCAGTGCTAGTTTGCAGGTTGGAGAGACCCAGTACTTC,CSASLQVGETQYF
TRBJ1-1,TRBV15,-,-,TGTGCCACCAGCAGAGGGGGTAGAGAAAAAGCTTTCTTT,CATSRGGREKAFF
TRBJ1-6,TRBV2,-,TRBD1,TGTGCCAGCAGACCCCCCGGGACAGGGCAGTCACCCCTCCACTTT,CASRPPGTGQSPLHF
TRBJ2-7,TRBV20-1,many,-,TGCAGTGCTAGAGGAAGGGCAAGTAGCTCCTACGAGCAGTACTTC,CSARGRASSSYEQYF
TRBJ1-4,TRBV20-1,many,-,TGCAGTGCTAGACTCAGGGGAGAAAAACTGTTTTTT,CSARLRGEKLFF
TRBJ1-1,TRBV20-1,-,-,TGCAGTGCTAGAGAGGGGGGCCGGACTGAAGCTTTCTTT,CSAREGGRTEAFF
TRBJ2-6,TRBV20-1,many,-,TGCAGTGCTAGAGACTGGAGGGCCAACGTCCTGACTTTC,CSARDWRANVLTF
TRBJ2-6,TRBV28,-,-,TGTGCCAGCAGTTTATCTAGAGGGACCAACGTCCTGACTTTC,CASSLSRGTNVLTF
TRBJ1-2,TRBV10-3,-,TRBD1,TGTGCTTGGGACAGGGCTCGGGCTAACTATGGCTACACCTTC,CAWDRARANYGYTF
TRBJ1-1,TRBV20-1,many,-,TGCAGTGCTAGAGAGGGGGGCAGGGGCACTGAAGCTTTCTTT,CSAREGGRGTEAFF
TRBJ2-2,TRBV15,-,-,TGTGCCACCAGCAGAGTACGTCGAGCCGGGGAGCTGTTTTTT,CATSRVRRAGELFF
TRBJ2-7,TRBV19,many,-,TGTGCCAGTAGTATTACCCCGGGACCACCCTACGAGCAGTACTTC,CASSITPGPPYEQYF
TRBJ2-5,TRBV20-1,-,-,TGCAGTGCCCGGGGGCAAGAGACCCAGTACTTC,CSARGQETQYF
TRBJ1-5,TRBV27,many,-,TGTGCCAGCAGTTTAGATCCCTACGGCAATCAGCCCCAGCATTTT,CASSLDPYGNQPQHF
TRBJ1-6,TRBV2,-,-,TGTGCCAGCAGTGAAAATGAAAGGAAGCAATCACCCCTCCACTTT,CASSENERKQSPLHF
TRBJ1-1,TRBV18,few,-,TGTGCCAGCTCACCACCAGGCAGGGAATCTGAAGCTTTCTTT,CASSPPGRESEAFF
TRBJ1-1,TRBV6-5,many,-,TGTGCCAGCAGGACAGTAACTGAAGCTTTCTTT,CASRTVTEAFF
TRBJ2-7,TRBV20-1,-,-,TGCAGTGCTAGAGGACAGGCCTACGAGCAGTACTTC,CSARGQAYEQYF
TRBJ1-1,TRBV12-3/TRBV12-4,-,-,TGTGCCAGCAGTTTAGGTAGACAGGAAGCTTTCTTT,CASSLGRQEAFF
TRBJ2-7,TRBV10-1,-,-,TGCGCCAGCATCAGCCAAGAGGGAAGGGCCTACGAGCAGTACTTC,CASISQEGRAYEQYF
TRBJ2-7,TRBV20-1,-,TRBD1,TGCAGCGTGGGACAGGGGAGCTCCTACGAGCAGTACTTC,CSVGQGSSYEQYF
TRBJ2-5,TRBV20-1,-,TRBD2,TGCAGTGCTATGACTAGCGGGAGTGGTGAGACCCAGTACTTC,CSAMTSGSGETQYF